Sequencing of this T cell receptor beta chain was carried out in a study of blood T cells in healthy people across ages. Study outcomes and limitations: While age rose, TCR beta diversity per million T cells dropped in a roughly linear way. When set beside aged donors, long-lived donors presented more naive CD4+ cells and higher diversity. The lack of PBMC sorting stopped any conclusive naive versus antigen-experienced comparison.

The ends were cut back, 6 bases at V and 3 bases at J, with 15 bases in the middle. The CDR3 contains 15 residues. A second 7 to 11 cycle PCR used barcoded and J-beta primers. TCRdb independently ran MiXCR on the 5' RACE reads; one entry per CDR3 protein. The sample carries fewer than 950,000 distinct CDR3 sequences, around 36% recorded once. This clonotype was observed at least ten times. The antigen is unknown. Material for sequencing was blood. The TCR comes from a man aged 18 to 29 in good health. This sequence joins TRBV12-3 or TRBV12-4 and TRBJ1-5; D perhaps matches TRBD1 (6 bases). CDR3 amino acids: CASSRSGGINQPQHF. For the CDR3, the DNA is TGTGCCAGCAGCCGCTCGGGGGGCATCAATCAGCCCCAGCATTTT.